This T cell receptor beta chain stems from a study of beta chain features in type 1 diabetes. Study in general: When patients were set against healthy donors, age, gender and cell yields were similar. Study observations and caveats: Sequencing of cDNA might inflate the share of cells that strongly express TCR. No resolution was reached here on whether HLA type influences TCRB rearrangement.

As every portion of the isolated RNA was reverse transcribed, the sequencing read expressed TCRB transcripts. Only in-frame clones appear in the TCRdb table, and some are missing; sequencing was by immunoSEQ multiplex PCR. The data show 150,000 or so clones, around 10% seen once. This clone turned up a few times. Its specificity is unknown. This TCR was sampled from a man aged 18 to 30 in good health. Source material: central memory CD4+ T cells from blood.

This chain's CDR3 is CASSAGQGASKNIQYF. The CDR3 coding sequence is TGTGCCAGTAGTGCCGGACAGGGGGCGTCCAAAAACATTCAGTACTTC. The rearrangement uses TRBV19 and TRBJ2-4, with 11 bases aligning to TRBD1. Germline assignment: CDR1 LNHDA and CDR2 SQIVND (reference sequence). Trimming took 5 bases from V and 2 from J; bases not matched to a gene: 5. The CDR3 has 16 amino acids.